What follows describes a single TCR beta chain. The record originates from a study of CD8 T cells in Susac syndrome. Looking at the study overall: Active disease was present in more than five of the sequenced Susac syndrome patients, and remission in under ten. Patients with Susac syndrome were therapy-naive, on corticosteroids, or on intravenous immunoglobulin alone at the time that blood was drawn.

Random hexamers were used to reverse transcribe the RNA input (about 0.5 to 1 ug). Multiplex immunoSEQ PCR targeted 54 Vbeta and 13 Jbeta TCR beta segments. MiXCR, run by TCRdb on the immunoSEQ multiplex PCR reads, gives a single entry per CDR3 protein. The sample lists approximately 190,000 distinct CDR3 sequences; 95% were seen once. In blood CD8+ and CD4+ T cells, TCR beta underwent sequencing. The CDR3 sequence is 14 residues long. CDR1 and CDR2 from the germline V gene are MNHEY and SMNVEV (reference sequence). V was trimmed by 5 bases and J by 6 bases, leaving 11 bases between them. The V and J genes are TRBV27 and TRBJ1-6, with TRBD1 as a possible D gene (5 bases). The TCR originated in a human donor with Susac syndrome. The sequencing sample was made of CD8+ T cells from PBMCs. CDR3 in DNA: TGTGCCAGCAGTCTCGGGACCGCTAATTCACCCCTCCACTTT. Translated: CASSLGTANSPLHF.